This TCR beta chain came from a study of shared T cell receptors in the human thymus. Assay used: immunoSEQ multiplex PCR; TCRdb lists only in-frame clones, some missing. The table lists just under 550,000 clones, about four fifths of them singletons. This clone was detected once. Germline loops: CDR1 MNHEY, CDR2 SMNVEV (reference sequence). The CDR3 contains 19 residues. V lost 5 bases, J lost 3 bases, and 11 bases stayed unmatched. These data were also reused for a study on human thymus T cells. That study reports: Thymic material originated from resections removed in the course of corrective heart surgery. Biased V and J segment usage appeared in thymus and peripheral blood. Unrelated individuals had highly overlapping thymic repertoires, as reported in related research.

The TCR comes from a boy younger than two with a congenital heart defect. The source material was thymocytes. The rearrangement joins TRBV27 to TRBJ2-1, with 15 bases fitting TRBD2. CDR3 in DNA: TGTGCCAGCAGTATGATTGGGACTAGCGGGAGGCCCTACTACAATGAGCAGTTCTTC. It translates to CASSMIGTSGRPYYNEQFF.